These 27 T cell receptor beta chains came from one sample sequenced in a study of post-analysis software for immune sequencing data. For these receptors, no antigen is known. General study results and limits: Included in a set of about five TRBV segments more frequent in patients than controls were TRBV5-6, TRBV5-1 and TRBV20-1.

Built from TCR beta cDNA, the libraries had unique molecular identifiers in them. MiXCR, run by TCRdb on the PCR reads, gives a single entry per CDR3 protein. The sample holds roughly 730,000 distinct CDR3 sequences, about 27% seen once. Sequenced material: blood. The receptor source for this set is a girl between 10 and 17 years old with multiple sclerosis.

This chain joins TRBV7-2 and TRBJ2-1; 8 bases match TRBD1. This CDR3 has 14 residues. The V gene's germline CDR1 is SGHTA and CDR2 FQGNSA. The V and J ends lost 6 bases and 3 bases, in that order; junction bases with no gene match: 4. The CDR3 region has the DNA TGTGCCAGCAGTACGGGACAGGTCTACAATGAGCAGTTCTTC. Amino acids: CASSTGQVYNEQFF.

V is TRBV6-6 and J is TRBJ1-5; D call uncertain. Deletions cut 2 bases from V and 1 base from J, with 12 bases between. The CDR3 is 16 residues long. Germline V gene data show CDR1 as MNHNY and CDR2 as SVGAGI (reference sequence). The CDR3 reads CASSYPGSRSNQPQHF. The CDR3 DNA reads TGTGCCAGCAGTTACCCGGGGAGTAGGAGCAATCAGCCCCAGCATTTT.

The V gene is TRBV12-3 or TRBV12-4, the J gene TRBJ1-5; the match to TRBD1 covers 9 bases. The CDR3 contains 14 residues. V gave up 5 bases and J gave up 4 bases; unmatched junction bases: 3. CDR3 protein: CASSTGQGNQPQHF. CDR3 coding DNA: TGTGCCAGCAGTACCGGACAGGGGAATCAGCCCCAGCATTTT.

The chain combines TRBV7-9 with TRBJ2-5, with TRBD2 as a possible D gene (5 bases). There are 14 residues in the CDR3. Germline V lookup: CDR1 SEHNR, CDR2 FQNEAQ (reference sequence). Trimming left V 1 base short and J 11 bases short, with 17 bases between. The CDR3 DNA follows: TGTGCCAGCAGCTTAGTGTTGACCGCTGGGGAGCAGTACTTC. This translates into CASSLVLTAGEQYF.

The chain employs TRBV28 and TRBJ2-5, with D unresolved. Between the trimmed V and J ends, which lost 6 bases and 11 bases, there was a span of 22 bases. The CDR3 has 14 residues. From germline, CDR1 is MDHEN and CDR2 SYDVKM. This CDR3 reads CASRPTWAANEQYF. The DNA for the CDR3 is TGTGCCAGCAGACCTACTTGGGCCGCCAATGAGCAGTACTTC. The variable domain in full, with the rest retrieved from reference TRBV28 and TRBJ2-5, is DVKVTQSSRYLVKRTGEKVFLECVQDMDHENMFWYRQDPGLGLRLIYFSYDVKMKEKGDIPEGYSVSREKKERFSLILESASTNQTSMYLCASRPTWAANEQYFGPGTRLLVL.

J is TRBJ2-1 and V is TRBV11-3, with 12 nucleotides matching TRBD2. Per the germline V gene, CDR1 is SGHNT and CDR2 is YENEEA. The CDR3 has 16 amino acids. Germline trimming cut 6 bases from V and 3 bases from J; bases unmatched to any gene: 6. The CDR3 protein is CASSLLAGGNYNEQFF. The DNA for the CDR3 is TGTGCCAGCAGTCTCCTAGCGGGAGGGAACTACAATGAGCAGTTCTTC.

This clonotype was observed many times. The chain links TRBV29-1 to TRBJ1-1, with TRBD1 identical over 7 bases. CDR3 length: 13 amino acids. CDR1 is SQVTM and CDR2 is ANQGSEA in the germline V gene. V shed 4 bases, J shed 0 bases, and the junction held 2 bases outside the gene matches. The CDR3 reads CSVGGGMNTEAFF. CDR3 nucleotide sequence: TGCAGCGTTGGAGGGGGCATGAACACTGAAGCTTTCTTT.

CDR3 nucleotides: TGCAGCGTTGAAGATGCCCGCTATGAGCAGTTCTTC. This gives the protein CSVEDARYEQFF. The gene calls are TRBV29-1 and TRBJ2-1; D unresolved. V was clipped by 0 bases and J by 8 bases, with 8 bases between them. Germline V CDR1 and CDR2: SQVTM, ANQGSEA. The CDR3 has 12 amino acids.

This clonotype was seen a handful of times. This chain joins TRBV4-3 and TRBJ2-7; tentatively, D is TRBD1 (5 bases). The CDR3 contains 15 residues. V dropped 0 bases and J dropped 1 base, with 10 bases sitting between them. Germline V gives CDR1 LGHNA, CDR2 YSLEER. In nucleotides, the CDR3 is TGCGCCAGCAGCCAAGACCGGACACCGTCCTACGAGCAGTACTTC. Protein sequence: CASSQDRTPSYEQYF.

This clonotype was picked up many times. J is TRBJ1-2 and V is TRBV20-1; 8 bases align to TRBD1. The CDR3 is 13 amino acids. The germline CDR1 and CDR2 sequences are DFQATT and SNEGSKA (reference sequence). The junction had 10 bases not matched to a gene; V was cut back by 6 bases and J by 7 bases. This chain's CDR3 is CSAGSGRGLGYTF. The CDR3 DNA sequence: TGCAGTGCGGGGAGTGGCAGGGGGCTTGGCTACACCTTC.

This clonotype was observed once. V usage is TRBV7-2 and J usage is TRBJ2-5; 11 nucleotides match TRBD2. J was trimmed by 2 bases and V by 1 base; bases with no gene match: 6. Germline CDR1 is SGHTA and CDR2 is FQGNSA. The CDR3 consists of 17 residues. The CDR3 region has the DNA TGTGCCAGCAGCTTAGGGGCGACTAGCGGGAAACAAGAGACCCAGTACTTC. It translates to CASSLGATSGKQETQYF.

As regards this clonotype: A much larger clone differs from this one at a single base, so this may be a read error. The V gene is TRBV29-1, the J gene TRBJ2-7; TRBD2 might be the D (6 bases). The J call is doubtful: the DNA matches TRBJ2-5 better. CDR3 length: 14 residues. Germline CDR1 reads SQVTM; CDR2 reads ANQGSEA. The CDR3 nucleotides are TGCAGCGTTGAAGGTGGAGGGCTTTACGGGACCCAGTACTTC. This codes for CSVEGGGLYGTQYF.

The chain recombines TRBV6-5 with TRBJ1-6; D perhaps matches TRBD1 (6 bases). The CDR3 loop spans 16 amino acids. The germline V gene encodes CDR1 MNHEY and CDR2 SVGAGI. The V end lost 6 bases, the J end lost 0 bases, and 12 bases lay between the germline ends. The CDR3 loop reads CASSQTGSSYNSPLHF. In DNA, the CDR3 is TGTGCCAGCAGCCAGACAGGCAGCTCCTATAATTCACCCCTCCACTTT.

This clonotype appeared a few times. V and J are TRBV20-1 and TRBJ2-5, with 7 bases aligning to TRBD2. This CDR3 comprises 16 residues. Unmatched junction bases numbered 12, after V lost 3 bases and J lost 2 bases. The germline gives CDR1 DFQATT, CDR2 SNEGSKA (reference sequence). CDR3 amino acids: CSASPGLRGRQETQYF. For the CDR3, the DNA is TGCAGTGCTAGTCCGGGCCTACGCGGGAGACAAGAGACCCAGTACTTC.

The V and J genes are TRBV14 and TRBJ1-6; D is possibly TRBD1 (5 bases). The CDR3 has 15 residues. V dropped 5 bases and J dropped 6 bases, with 14 bases sitting between them. Germline assignment: CDR1 SGHDN and CDR2 FVKESK. The CDR3, as DNA: TGTGCCAGCAGCAAAGGGGCGGTTACTAATTCACCCCTCCACTTT. This gives the protein CASSKGAVTNSPLHF. The entire variable domain, with the rest obtained from reference TRBV14 and TRBJ1-6, is as follows: EAGVTQFPSHSVIEKGQTVTLRCDPISGHDNLYWYRRVMGKEIKFLLHFVKESKQDESGMPNNRFLAERTGGTYSTLKVQPAELEDSGVYFCASSKGAVTNSPLHFGNGTRLTVT.

This rearrangement joins TRBV7-2 to TRBJ1-2; a weak D match, TRBD1 (5 bases). Per germline, CDR1 SGHTA and CDR2 FQGNSA. The CDR3 spans 12 residues. V was pared by 5 bases and J by 13 bases, with 17 bases between. The CDR3 sequence: CASSRGDRDPTF. CDR3 sequence (DNA): TGTGCCAGCAGCCGTGGGGACCGGGACCCCACCTTC.

CDR3 amino acids: CASSSQGGWYNEQYF. The CDR3 region has the DNA TGTGCCAGCAGCTCGCAGGGGGGCTGGTACAATGAGCAGTACTTC. J is TRBJ2-5 and V is TRBV5-8, with a weak D call TRBD1 (7 bases). V lost 3 bases and J 11 bases, leaving 23 bases between the germline ends. The germline V gene encodes CDR1 SGHTS and CDR2 YDEGEE. This CDR3 has 15 residues.

The V and J genes are TRBV27 and TRBJ1-5; TRBD1 aligns across 7 bases. Per the germline V gene, CDR1 is MNHEY and CDR2 is SMNVEV (reference sequence). J lost 7 bases, V lost 6 bases, and 6 bases had no gene match. This CDR3 has 13 amino acids. CDR3 protein: CASSYDRVQPQHF. CDR3 bases: TGTGCCAGCAGCTATGACAGGGTGCAGCCCCAGCATTTT.

The chain couples TRBV20-1 to TRBJ1-5; tentatively, D is TRBD1 (6 bases). Germline V CDR1 and CDR2: DFQATT, SNEGSKA (reference sequence). The CDR3 consists of 14 residues. Trimming stripped 3 bases from V and 1 base from J, with 10 bases between. This CDR3 is CSARRGGSNQPQHF. DNA of the CDR3: TGCAGTGCTAGGAGGGGGGGGAGCAATCAGCCCCAGCATTTT.

The chain combines TRBV5-1 with TRBJ1-1; a possible D gene is TRBD1 (5 bases). Germline CDR1 SGHRS, CDR2 YFSETQ. The CDR3 has 14 residues. Between the trimmed V and J ends, which lost 0 bases and 5 bases, there was a span of 11 bases. CDR3 coding DNA: TGCGCCAGCAGCTTGGTTGCGCAGGGTACTGAAGCTTTCTTT. Translating gives CASSLVAQGTEAFF.

This clonotype was counted a few times. The chain uses TRBV27 and TRBJ2-3; 9 bases map to TRBD1. This CDR3 spans 15 amino acids. With V trimmed by 5 bases and J by 2 bases, 5 bases remained unmatched. Germline lookup yields CDR1 MNHEY and CDR2 SMNVEV (reference sequence). CDR3 residues: CASSPDRGDTDTQYF. The CDR3 coding sequence is TGTGCCAGCAGTCCTGACAGGGGGGACACAGATACGCAGTATTTT.

This clonotype was seen at least ten times. The rearrangement joins TRBV29-1 to TRBJ1-2, with a tentative D call TRBD1 (6 bases). The CDR3 runs 14 residues. Per germline, CDR1 SQVTM and CDR2 ANQGSEA. Between the trimmed V and J ends, which lost 0 bases and 4 bases, there was a span of 12 bases. The DNA of the CDR3 is TGCAGCGTTGAAGATCAGGGGAGCTTCTATGGCTACACCTTC. This codes for CSVEDQGSFYGYTF.

The chain couples TRBV5-1 to TRBJ2-7, with 7 bases lining up with TRBD1. Germline V gene data show CDR1 as SGHRS and CDR2 as YFSETQ. V dropped 0 bases and J dropped 2; count of bases not matched to a gene: 5. This CDR3 region has 15 residues. CDR3 DNA sequence: TGCGCCAGCAGCTTGGTAGGGACAGCAGCCTACGAGCAGTACTTC. It yields the protein CASSLVGTAAYEQYF.

As regards this clonotype: At one boundary the junction diverges from the germline segment, which might be a read error. The chain joins TRBV20-1 to TRBJ1-4; D gene unclear. Per the germline V gene, CDR1 is DFQATT and CDR2 is SNEGSKA (reference sequence). The CDR3 runs 13 residues. The CDR3 is CSARDTTNEKRFF. The CDR3 bases are TGCAGTGCTAGAGATACAACTAATGAAAAACGGTTTTTT.

The V and J genes are TRBV27 and TRBJ2-3, with D hard to call. This CDR3 has 16 residues. Germline V gene data show CDR1 as MNHEY and CDR2 as SMNVEV (reference sequence). Trimming stripped 1 base from V and 0 bases from J, with 11 bases between. CDR3 nucleotides: TGTGCCAGCAGTTTATTCGATTTCAGGAGCACAGATACGCAGTATTTT. Protein: CASSLFDFRSTDTQYF.

This clonotype occurred a few times. The gene calls are TRBV5-1 and TRBJ2-7; D not certain. CDR3 length: 15 residues. V shed 0 bases and J shed 3 bases, with 13 bases lying between them. Germline V lookup: CDR1 SGHRS, CDR2 YFSETQ. CDR3 DNA sequence: TGCGCCAGCAGCTTGGATTCTTGGGGAAACTACGAGCAGTACTTC. This codes for CASSLDSWGNYEQYF.

The sample holds a few counts of this clonotype. The chain couples TRBV3-1 to TRBJ2-3; D gene ambiguous. This CDR3 is built from 17 residues. The germline V gene encodes CDR1 LGHDT and CDR2 YNNKEL (reference sequence). V was pared by 1 base and J by 1 base, with 15 bases between. CDR3 sequence reads: CASSQASGAAGTDTQYF. In DNA form, the CDR3 reads TGTGCCAGCAGCCAAGCGTCCGGCGCTGCGGGCACAGATACGCAGTATTTT.